This T cell receptor (beta chain) was obtained from a study of blood T cell repertoires in COVID-19. The overall study: Acute and convalescent COVID-19 specimens originated in the United States, Italy and Spain. PBMCs, B-cell-depleted T cells, or T cells were the source of the cDNA or gDNA that made up the material.

The CDR3 covers 16 residues. V lost 2 bases and J lost 4; bases outside the gene matches: 8. Per the germline V gene, CDR1 is MNHEY and CDR2 is SVGAGI. Per the study methods: Nucleated cell counts were estimated from reference gene primer amplification. Sequencing was performed with immunoSEQ multiplex PCR; in TCRdb, only in-frame clones are kept and a portion is missing. D and trimming were read from the DNA, whereas the V and J calls and clone size are those reported in that table. The sample holds about 120,000 clones, about four fifths seen once. This receptor was taken from a human donor in a cohort sampled during active COVID-19. Sequenced material: peripheral blood. This chain connects TRBV6-5 to TRBJ1-2, with TRBD1 matching over 9 bases. The CDR3 reads CASSYIKTGGSYGYTF. CDR3 sequence (DNA): TGTGCCAGCAGTTACATCAAAACAGGGGGCTCCTATGGCTACACCTTC.